This T cell receptor (beta chain) originates from a study of blood T cells in healthy people across ages. With regard to this clonotype: An end of the junction differs from the germline gene, which may be a read error.

The germline V gene has CDR1 MDHEN and CDR2 SYDVKM. This CDR3 has 15 amino acids. Then a second PCR, running about 7 to 11 cycles, was carried out with a sample-barcoded 5' primer and a J-beta primer mix. MiXCR, applied by TCRdb to the 5' RACE reads, yields one record per CDR3 protein. The profile shows about 930,000 distinct CDR3 sequences, almost 30% of them singletons. Healthy Caucasians from Russia aged roughly 6 to 95 served as donors. Isolated per sample were at least 6 million PBMCs. The same data also went into a second study, on T cells of mothers and their children.

The sequenced sample consisted of blood. This sequence originates from a woman between 35 and 50 years old in good health. The chain couples TRBV28 to TRBJ1-2; 9 nucleotides match TRBD1. This CDR3 is CASSSRGTGCGGHTF. The CDR3 nucleotides are TGTGCCAGCAGTTCCAGGGGGACAGGGTGTGGTGGCCACACCTTC.